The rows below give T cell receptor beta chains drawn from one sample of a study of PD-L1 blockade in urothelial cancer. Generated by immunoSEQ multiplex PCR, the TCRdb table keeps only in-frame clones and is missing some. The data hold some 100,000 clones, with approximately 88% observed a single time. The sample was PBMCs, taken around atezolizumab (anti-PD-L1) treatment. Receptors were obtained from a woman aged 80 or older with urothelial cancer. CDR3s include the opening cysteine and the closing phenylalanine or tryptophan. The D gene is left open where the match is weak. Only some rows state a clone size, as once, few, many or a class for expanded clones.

CDR3nt: TGTGCCAGCAGCTTAGGTGCGTCAGGAGAGACCCAGTACTTC; CDR3aa: CASSLGASGETQYF; d_gene: -; abundance: -; v_gene: TRBV11-2; j_gene: TRBJ2-5
CDR3nt: TGTGCCAGCAGCCCAGGGGTTAGCTCTGGAAACACCATATATTTT; CDR3aa: CASSPGVSSGNTIYF; d_gene: -; abundance: -; v_gene: TRBV5-6; j_gene: TRBJ1-3
CDR3nt: TGTGCCAGCAGCTTAGCAGGGACAGGGATCAACAATGAGCAGTTCTTC; CDR3aa: CASSLAGTGINNEQFF; d_gene: TRBD1; abundance: -; v_gene: TRBV11-3; j_gene: TRBJ2-1
CDR3nt: TGTGCCAGCAGTTCTAACAGGGGGCATGAAAGTTTGAACACTGAAGCTTTCTTT; CDR3aa: CASSSNRGHESLNTEAFF; d_gene: TRBD1; abundance: -; v_gene: TRBV28; j_gene: TRBJ1-1
CDR3nt: TGTGCCAGCAGCAAGACAGGGCTGAACCAGCCCCAGCATTTT; CDR3aa: CASSKTGLNQPQHF; d_gene: TRBD1; abundance: -; v_gene: TRBV7-9; j_gene: TRBJ1-5
CDR3nt: TGTGCCAGCAGGACAGATAGCAATCAGCCCCAGCATTTT; CDR3aa: CASRTDSNQPQHF; d_gene: -; abundance: -; v_gene: TRBV28; j_gene: TRBJ1-5
CDR3nt: TGCGCCAGCAGCACAGGGACAGGGAATGAGGTCGGGGAGCTGTTTTTT; CDR3aa: CASSTGTGNEVGELFF; d_gene: TRBD1; abundance: -; v_gene: TRBV5-1; j_gene: TRBJ2-2
CDR3nt: TGTGCCAGCAGCTTCCAAACCTCGCCGGGACTAGACACCGGGGAGCTGTTTTTT; CDR3aa: CASSFQTSPGLDTGELFF; d_gene: TRBD2; abundance: -; v_gene: TRBV7-7; j_gene: TRBJ2-2
CDR3nt: TGTGCCAGCAGCGGAACAGGGGGGAGGAGTGAAAAACTGTTTTTT; CDR3aa: CASSGTGGRSEKLFF; d_gene: TRBD1; abundance: -; v_gene: TRBV9; j_gene: TRBJ1-4
CDR3nt: TGTGCCAGCAGGGCCAGCGGGCTGGCGTACAATGAGCAGTTCTTC; CDR3aa: CASRASGLAYNEQFF; d_gene: -; abundance: -; v_gene: TRBV6-5; j_gene: TRBJ2-1
CDR3nt: TGTGCCAGCAGCCCATACGGCGGGACTAGCAGCACCGGGGAGCTGTTTTTT; CDR3aa: CASSPYGGTSSTGELFF; d_gene: TRBD2; abundance: -; v_gene: TRBV7-3; j_gene: TRBJ2-2
CDR3nt: TGTGCCAGCAGCCCCCAACAGGCTAACTATGGCTACACCTTC; CDR3aa: CASSPQQANYGYTF; d_gene: -; abundance: -; v_gene: TRBV5-6; j_gene: TRBJ1-2
CDR3nt: TGCGCCAGCAGCTCCGGGGTAGCTACAGATACGCAGTATTTT; CDR3aa: CASSSGVATDTQYF; d_gene: -; abundance: -; v_gene: TRBV5-1; j_gene: TRBJ2-3
CDR3nt: TGTGCCAGCTCAGATCAGGGGGGCTCAAATGAAGCTTTCTTT; CDR3aa: CASSDQGGSNEAFF; d_gene: TRBD1; abundance: -; v_gene: TRBV18; j_gene: TRBJ1-1
CDR3nt: TGTGCCAGCAGTTTGAGGGGGACAGGATATAACTATGGCTACACCTTC; CDR3aa: CASSLRGTGYNYGYTF; d_gene: TRBD1; abundance: -; v_gene: TRBV27; j_gene: TRBJ1-2
CDR3nt: TGTGCCAGCAGTTTGGACAGTCAAGCGATAAACTATGGCTACACCTTC; CDR3aa: CASSLDSQAINYGYTF; d_gene: -; abundance: -; v_gene: TRBV28; j_gene: TRBJ1-2
CDR3nt: TGTGCCATCAGTGAGTCAGGAGAACATGGCTACACCTTC; CDR3aa: CAISESGEHGYTF; d_gene: -; abundance: -; v_gene: TRBV10-3; j_gene: TRBJ1-2
CDR3nt: TGCGCCAGCAGTGAGTACTACGGACGGGCGGGAAGCTCCTACAATGAGCAGTTCTTC; CDR3aa: CASSEYYGRAGSSYNEQFF; d_gene: -; abundance: -; v_gene: TRBV10-2; j_gene: TRBJ2-1
CDR3nt: TGTGCCAGTAGCGCTAGCGGGAGGGCATCCTCCAGCGAGCAGTTCTTC; CDR3aa: CASSASGRASSSEQFF; d_gene: TRBD2; abundance: once; v_gene: TRBV19; j_gene: TRBJ2-1
CDR3nt: TGCGCCAGCAGCGGGAGGGTGGGGGAGGCCTCCTACAATGAGCAGTTCTTC; CDR3aa: CASSGRVGEASYNEQFF; d_gene: TRBD2; abundance: once; v_gene: TRBV5-1; j_gene: TRBJ2-1
CDR3nt: TGCGCCACGAGTAAGGACTGGGGAGGTGGCTATGGCTACACCTTC; CDR3aa: CATSKDWGGGYGYTF; d_gene: -; abundance: -; v_gene: TRBV5-1; j_gene: TRBJ1-2
CDR3nt: TGCGCCAGCAGCCAAGCACAGGTCGGAATAGGGAACACTGAAGCTTTCTTT; CDR3aa: CASSQAQVGIGNTEAFF; d_gene: -; abundance: -; v_gene: TRBV4-1; j_gene: TRBJ1-1